One sample yielded the 30 T cell receptor beta chains listed below, sequenced in a study of molecular identifiers for immune sequencing clone quantification. MiXCR, run by TCRdb on the PCR reads, gives a single entry per CDR3 protein. The repertoire includes under 800,000 distinct CDR3 sequences, about 25% of them detected once, and about 0.84% sits in the top ten. The sequenced sample consisted of naive CD8+ T cells from blood, with Jurkat cell RNA spiked in. Subset described: FACS-sorted CD8+CD4-CCR7+CD45RA+ naive T cells. These receptors were taken from a human donor in good health. Some libraries in this study had Jurkat cell RNA spiked in.

This clonotype was detected many times. V gene TRBV7-2 combines with J gene TRBJ2-3; 10 bases are a match to TRBD1. The CDR3 covers 16 residues. CDR1 and CDR2 from the germline V gene are SGHTA and FQGNSA. V lost 0 bases to trimming and J lost 2 bases; unmatched junction nucleotides: 2. As DNA, the CDR3 is TGTGCCAGCAGCTTAGCCGGGACAGGGGCCACAGATACGCAGTATTTT. It translates to CASSLAGTGATDTQYF.

This chain uses TRBV27 with TRBJ2-3, with 8 bases aligning to TRBD1. The CDR3 has 15 amino acids. Looked up from germline, CDR1 is MNHEY and CDR2 is SMNVEV (reference sequence). V lost 6 bases to trimming and J lost 7 bases; unmatched junction nucleotides: 12. The DNA for the CDR3 is TGTGCCAGCAGCCTCGGACAGGGCTGGGCCCATACGCAGTATTTT. Protein sequence: CASSLGQGWAHTQYF.

This clonotype came up many times. The gene calls are TRBV4-3 and TRBJ2-7; 9 positions match TRBD1. From germline, CDR1 is LGHNA and CDR2 YSLEER. V lost 4 bases to trimming and J lost 2 bases; unmatched junction nucleotides: 9. This CDR3 is 16 amino acids long. The CDR3, as DNA: TGCGCCAGCAGCCCCGGACAGGGGCTGGGCCCCTACGAGCAGTACTTC. Its translation is CASSPGQGLGPYEQYF.

This clonotype was observed at least ten times. V is TRBV27 and J is TRBJ2-6, with 9 nucleotides matching TRBD1. CDR1 and CDR2 from the germline V gene are MNHEY and SMNVEV (reference sequence). V shed 2 bases and J 0 bases; nucleotides not matched to a gene: 8. The CDR3 contains 19 residues. As DNA, the CDR3 is TGTGCCAGCAGTTTAACGGGGACAGGGAAAAGCTCTGGGGCCAACGTCCTGACTTTC. Translation gives CASSLTGTGKSSGANVLTF.

This clonotype was seen ten or more times. V and J are TRBV7-9 and TRBJ2-7, with 10 bases lining up with TRBD1. J lost 2 bases, V lost 8 bases, and 3 bases had no gene match. The V gene's germline CDR1 is SEHNR and CDR2 FQNEAQ (reference sequence). CDR3 length: 13 amino acids. CDR3 coding DNA: TGTGCCAGCGGGGACAGGGGAGCCTACGAGCAGTACTTC. Protein: CASGDRGAYEQYF. Full variable domain (rest looked up from reference TRBV7-9 and TRBJ2-7): DTGVSQNPRHKITKRGQNVTFRCDPISEHNRLYWYRQTLGQGPEFLTYFQNEAQLEKSRLLSDRFSAERPKGSFSTLEIQRTEQGDSAMYLCASGDRGAYEQYFGPGTRLTVT.

This clonotype was recorded a few times. Given a much more abundant clone one base away, this may be a read error. V and J are TRBV5-4 and TRBJ2-3; 8 nucleotides line up with TRBD2. CDR1 is SGHNT, CDR2 YYREEE, per germline (reference sequence). The CDR3 has 16 residues. CDR3 sequence: CASSRTWTSSTDAQYF. The CDR3 region has the DNA TGTGCCAGCAGCCGTACTTGGACTAGCAGCACAGATGCGCAGTATTTT.

A note on this clonotype: This sequence may be a read error, since a much larger clone differs from it by one base. The chain joins TRBV6-2 or TRBV6-3 to TRBJ1-5; unclear D gene. This CDR3 spans 14 amino acids. Germline-derived CDR1 and CDR2 are MNHEY and SVGEGT. The CDR3 region is CARSYVGSGQPQHF. Written as DNA, the CDR3 is TGTGCCCGCAGTTACGTCGGGTCGGGGCAGCCCCAGCATTTT.

As regards this clonotype: A much larger clone is a single base away; this may be a read error. The chain joins TRBV4-3 to TRBJ1-1, with D perhaps matching TRBD1 (6 bases). The CDR3 spans 14 residues. The germline CDR1 and CDR2 sequences are LGHNA and YSLEER. The CDR3 DNA follows: TGCGCCAGCAGCCAGAGGGACGGGGGCGCTGAAGCTCTCTTT. This encodes CASSQRDGGAEALF.

This clonotype was detected ten times or more. This sequence joins TRBV27 and TRBJ2-3; D possibly corresponds to TRBD2 (6 bases). V lost 4 bases and J 6 bases, leaving 14 bases between the germline ends. CDR1 is MNHEY and CDR2 is SMNVEV in the germline V gene (reference sequence). This CDR3 is 14 amino acids long. The CDR3 loop reads CASSSGVRVDTQYF. The CDR3 DNA reads TGTGCCAGCAGTTCGGGAGTTCGGGTCGATACGCAGTATTTT.

This clonotype was found a few times. The chain combines TRBV27 with TRBJ2-7; D is unclear. Germline assignment: CDR1 MNHEY and CDR2 SMNVEV (reference sequence). Between the trimmed V and J ends, which lost 6 bases and 3 bases, there was a span of 15 bases. This CDR3 is 14 amino acids long. CDR3 amino acids: CASRSLGELYEQYF. The CDR3 DNA follows: TGTGCCAGCAGATCCTTGGGCGAACTCTACGAGCAGTACTTC.

Remarks on this clonotype: This may stem from a read error, because a much larger clone lies one nucleotide away. The gene calls are TRBV28 and TRBJ2-7, with no clear D. Germline CDR1 MDHEN, CDR2 SYDVKM. The CDR3 sequence is 14 residues long. Trimming shortened V by 5 bases and J by 2 bases, and 13 bases separated the two germline ends. The CDR3: CASSLEECTYEQYF. The DNA for the CDR3 is TGTGCCAGCAGTCTTGAGGAGTGTACCTACGAGCAGTACTTC.

With respect to this clonotype: This may be a read error, as it is one base from a much larger clone. V gene TRBV30 combines with J gene TRBJ1-1, with no clear D. This CDR3 region has 12 residues. V shed 2 bases and J shed 10 bases, with 14 bases lying between them. Germline CDR1 GTSNPN, CDR2 SVGIG (reference sequence). The CDR3 sequence: CAWSISAFGAFF. In DNA, the CDR3 is TGTGCCTGGAGTATCTCAGCCTTTGGAGCTTTCTTT. The whole variable domain, filled in from reference TRBV30 and TRBJ1-1, reads SQTIHQWPATLVQPVGSPLSLECTVEGTSNPNLYWYRQAAGRGLQLLFYSVGIGQISSEVPQNLSASRPQDRQFILSSKKLLLSDSGFYLCAWSISAFGAFFGQGTRLTVV.

This clonotype was counted at least ten times. The CDR3 reads CASSFRGLPEQFF. The DNA for the CDR3 is TGTGCCAGCAGTTTCAGGGGACTACCTGAGCAGTTCTTC. The chain has TRBV28 and TRBJ2-1; D is perhaps TRBD2 (7 bases). CDR1 and CDR2 from the germline V gene are MDHEN and SYDVKM. The CDR3 is made up of 13 amino acids. V was clipped by 3 bases and J by 9 bases, with 12 bases between them.

Details on this clonotype: A clone one base away is much larger, so this may be a read error. The chain joins TRBV6-5 to TRBJ2-5, with 15 bases fitting TRBD2. Germline values: CDR1 MNHEY, CDR2 SVGAGI. This CDR3 is 16 amino acids long. DNA of the CDR3: TGTGCCAGCAGTTCTGGACTAGCGGGAGGGGGCGAGACCCAGTCCTTC. It is translated as CASSSGLAGGGETQSF.

This clonotype was seen many times. The chain carries TRBV19 and TRBJ2-7; D could derive from TRBD1 or TRBD2 (5 bases each). Germline values: CDR1 LNHDA, CDR2 SQIVND (reference sequence). The CDR3 covers 15 residues. V was cut by 5 bases and J by 2 bases, with 16 bases left in between. The CDR3 is CASSASTGATYEQYF. CDR3 nucleotides: TGTGCCAGTAGTGCCTCGACCGGGGCGACCTACGAGCAGTACTTC.

This clonotype was counted a single time. The chain employs TRBV4-1 and TRBJ2-1; tentative D call: TRBD2 (5 bases). Germline CDR1 and CDR2: MGHRA and YSYEKL. V was cut by 1 base and J by 10 bases, with 20 bases left in between. This CDR3 contains 16 residues. The CDR3 bases are TGCGCCAGCAGCCAAGGGCCAGAGGGTTGGAGTAGGGAGCAGTTCTTC. Protein: CASSQGPEGWSREQFF.

This clonotype was picked up a small number of times. This chain connects TRBV27 to TRBJ2-1, with a possible D match to TRBD1 (6 bases). The CDR3 contains 18 residues. Germline values: CDR1 MNHEY, CDR2 SMNVEV (reference sequence). Trimming removed 5 bases at V and 3 bases at J, with 23 bases between. The CDR3 DNA reads as TGTGCCAGCAGTCCAACTAAAGTACAGGGAAGGTTCTACAATGAGCAGTTCTTC. Residues: CASSPTKVQGRFYNEQFF.

Note on this clonotype: A junction end diverges from the germline sequence, so it may reflect a read error. The chain uses TRBV27 and TRBJ2-1; 7 positions agree with TRBD1. The length of the CDR3 is 14 residues. The germline gives CDR1 MNHEY, CDR2 SMNVEV (reference sequence). CDR3 bases: TGTGCCAGCAGTTTATGGGACAGAAACAATGAGCGGTTCTTC. Translating gives CASSLWDRNNERFF.

Note on this clonotype: An end of the junction does not agree with germline; a read error may underlie this. The chain carries TRBV19 and TRBJ2-6; 7 bases line up with TRBD1. The CDR3 length is 16 residues. Germline V CDR1 and CDR2: LNHDA, SQIVND (reference sequence). CDR3 DNA sequence: TGTGCCAGAAGTACGGGACAGCGCTCTGGGGCCAACGTCCTGACTTTC. Protein sequence: CARSTGQRSGANVLTF.

Many counts were recorded for this clonotype. The chain recombines TRBV29-1 with TRBJ2-3, with 9 bases aligning to TRBD1. V was clipped by 0 bases and J by 7 bases; unmatched bases: 11. The CDR3 runs 16 residues. CDR1 SQVTM and CDR2 ANQGSEA come from the germline V gene. The DNA of the CDR3 is TGCAGCGTTGAAGATCCCACGGGACAGGGTATACATACGCAGTATTTT. Translated: CSVEDPTGQGIHTQYF.

The chain recombines TRBV15 with TRBJ2-5; 9 bases are shared with TRBD2. Germline values: CDR1 LNHNV, CDR2 YYDKDF (reference sequence). The CDR3 has 17 residues. V lost 9 bases and J lost 5; bases outside the gene matches: 19. The CDR3 reads CATTDIPQRGEVETQYF. Written as DNA, the CDR3 is TGTGCCACAACCGATATCCCCCAGCGGGGGGAGGTGGAGACCCAGTACTTC.

This clonotype was seen at least ten times. The genes are TRBV29-1 and TRBJ2-3, with 9 bases identical to TRBD2. Germline loops: CDR1 SQVTM, CDR2 ANQGSEA. The CDR3 runs to 15 residues. V lost 8 bases and J lost 4; bases outside the gene matches: 13. As DNA, the CDR3 is TGCAGCTGTTCCGCTACGCTAGCGGGGTCAGATACGCAGTATTTT. It yields the protein CSCSATLAGSDTQYF.

J is TRBJ2-7 and V is TRBV4-1; perhaps TRBD1 as D (5 bases). The V gene lost 4 bases and the J gene lost 4 bases, with 11 bases spanning the gap. Germline V CDR1 and CDR2: MGHRA, YSYEKL. The CDR3 spans 13 residues. CDR3 region: CASSPQTDYEQYF. The CDR3, as DNA: TGCGCCAGCAGCCCCCAGACAGATTACGAGCAGTACTTC.

In this sample, this clonotype turned up many times. The chain couples TRBV7-9 to TRBJ2-3, with D possibly being TRBD2 (6 bases). Germline-derived CDR1 and CDR2 are SEHNR and FQNEAQ (reference sequence). V was trimmed by 5 bases and J by 6 bases, leaving 18 bases between them. This CDR3 has 15 residues. Here the CDR3 DNA reads TGTGCCAGCAGCCCGAGTCGGGGGAGGTCCGATACGCAGTATTTT. Translated, it gives CASSPSRGRSDTQYF.

In its sample, this clonotype was seen many times. The V gene is TRBV28, the J gene TRBJ2-3; either TRBD1 or TRBD2 may fit D (6 bases each). V dropped 2 bases and J dropped 3 bases, with 15 bases sitting between them. The CDR3 spans 16 residues. Germline V gives CDR1 MDHEN, CDR2 SYDVKM. This CDR3 reads CASSLLGGRGTDTQYF. The DNA for the CDR3 is TGTGCCAGCAGTTTACTTGGGGGGCGCGGGACAGATACGCAGTATTTT.

A word on this clonotype: This may be a read error, as it is one base from a much larger clone. The V gene is TRBV6-2 or TRBV6-3, the J gene TRBJ2-2; D is perhaps TRBD1 (6 bases). Germline lookup yields CDR1 MNHEY and CDR2 SVGEGT. The CDR3 has 14 amino acids. Between the trimmed V and J ends, which lost 0 bases and 9 bases, there was a span of 11 bases. CDR3 coding DNA: TGTGCCAGCAGTTACTCGACAGGTTCCTGGGAGCTGTTTTTT. The encoded protein is CASSYSTGSWELFF.

The chain employs TRBV12-3 or TRBV12-4 and TRBJ2-2; D may be TRBD1 (5 bases). V dropped 3 bases and J dropped 3 bases, with 11 bases sitting between them. The CDR3 sequence is 15 residues long. CDR3: CASSFRGLYTGELFF. The CDR3 nucleotides are TGTGCCAGCAGTTTTAGGGGCCTTTACACCGGGGAGCTGTTTTTT.

The sample holds many counts of this clonotype. This chain links TRBV7-6 with TRBJ1-5; D unresolved. The CDR3 sequence is 16 residues long. V was trimmed by 1 base and J by 0 bases, leaving 10 bases between them. In germline, CDR1 is SGHVS, CDR2 FNYEAQ. The CDR3: CASSLESGDSNQPQHF. For the CDR3, the DNA is TGTGCCAGCAGCTTAGAGAGCGGTGATAGCAATCAGCCCCAGCATTTT.

Concerning this clonotype itself: A read error may explain this, as a much larger clone is one base away. The rearrangement uses TRBV10-3 and TRBJ2-7; TRBD2 might be the D (6 bases). The germline gives CDR1 ENHRY, CDR2 SYGVKD. The length of the CDR3 is 14 residues. The CDR3: CAVSEPSEGYEQYF. CDR3 coding DNA: TGTGCCGTCAGTGAGCCCTCGGAGGGCTACGAGCAGTACTTC.

V gene TRBV4-3 combines with J gene TRBJ2-7; 9 bases fit TRBD2. Germline V gives CDR1 LGHNA, CDR2 YSLEER. This CDR3 comprises 14 residues. Trimming removed 8 bases from V and 3 bases from J; junction bases left unmatched: 8. CDR3 loop: CASSSGAGDYEQYF. The CDR3 nucleotides read TGCGCCAGCTCTAGCGGGGCGGGTGACTACGAGCAGTACTTC.